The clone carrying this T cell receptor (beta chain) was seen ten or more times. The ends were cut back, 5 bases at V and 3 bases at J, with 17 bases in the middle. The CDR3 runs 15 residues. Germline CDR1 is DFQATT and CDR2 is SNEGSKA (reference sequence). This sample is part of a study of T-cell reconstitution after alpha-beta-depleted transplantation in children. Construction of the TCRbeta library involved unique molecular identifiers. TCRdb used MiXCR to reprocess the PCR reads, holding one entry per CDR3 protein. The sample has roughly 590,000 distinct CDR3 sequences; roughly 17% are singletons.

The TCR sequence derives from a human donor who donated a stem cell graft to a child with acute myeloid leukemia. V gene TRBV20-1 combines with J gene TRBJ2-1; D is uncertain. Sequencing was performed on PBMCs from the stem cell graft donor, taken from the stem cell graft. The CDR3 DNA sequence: TGCAGTGCTTCTAATTCCAAGCTCCGCTACAATGAGCAGTTCTTC. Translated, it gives CSASNSKLRYNEQFF.